A selection of T cell receptor beta chains follows, all from one sample in a study of T cells after yellow fever vaccination. A single record per CDR3 protein comes from TCRdb applying MiXCR to the 5' RACE reads. The sample carries a few hundred thousand distinct CDR3 sequences, approximately 12% recorded once. Material: CD4+ T cells sorted from PBMCs, obtained 15 days after the yellow fever booster vaccination. The source is a man younger than 30 who received the YFV17D yellow fever vaccine. The CDR3 runs from the conserved cysteine through the conserved F or W. The order of the fields is clone size, J gene, D gene, V gene, CDR3 protein, CDR3 DNA. A D gene is named only where the DNA matches it firmly. Size is omitted from some rows. Given values are once, few, many or a class for expanded clones.

>.|TRBJ2-1|TRBD1|TRBV18
CASSPNRGYEQFF
TGTGCCAGCTCACCTAACAGGGGTTATGAGCAGTTCTTC
>few|TRBJ2-3|.|TRBV27
CASSEGTRYTQYF
TGTGCCAGCAGTGAAGGGACTCGCTATACGCAGTATTTT
>.|TRBJ1-2|TRBD1|TRBV5-6
CASNTDRGNGYTF
TGTGCCAGCAATACCGACAGGGGCAATGGCTACACCTTC
>many|TRBJ1-1|.|TRBV7-9
CAAAGASGGNTEAFF
TGTGCCGCCGCCGGAGCATCCGGGGGGAACACTGAAGCTTTCTTT
>few|TRBJ1-6|.|TRBV6-2/TRBV6-3
CASSYNSNSPLHF
TGTGCCAGCAGTTACAACAGTAATTCACCCCTCCACTTT
>.|TRBJ1-2|.|TRBV4-3
CASSPGLSKGSGYTF
TGCGCCAGCAGCCCAGGGCTATCTAAGGGGTCTGGCTACACCTTC
>.|TRBJ1-4|.|TRBV6-5
CASRPERRVEESAEKLFF
TGTGCCAGCAGACCCGAAAGGCGAGTTGAGGAATCGGCGGAAAAACTGTTTTTT
>.|TRBJ1-1|.|TRBV10-3
CAISESGVGGGEAFF
TGTGCCATCAGTGAGTCTGGGGTGGGAGGGGGTGAAGCTTTCTTT
>.|TRBJ2-2|.|TRBV18
CASSTDGTGELFF
TGTGCCAGCTCGACAGATGGAACCGGGGAGCTGTTTTTT
>few|TRBJ1-5|.|TRBV4-3
CASSQLRGSGQPQHF
TGCGCCAGCAGCCAACTCAGGGGTTCGGGGCAGCCCCAGCATTTT
>few|TRBJ1-6|.|TRBV2
CASGGRSVDSPLHF
TGTGCCAGCGGGGGACGGAGCGTCGATTCACCCCTCCACTTT
>.|TRBJ1-1|TRBD1|TRBV7-2
CASSRLISRTGTEAFF
TGTGCCAGCAGCCGACTCATCTCCCGGACAGGCACTGAAGCTTTCTTT
>.|TRBJ1-6|TRBD1|TRBV4-3
CASSQAGQGNSPLHF
TGCGCCAGCAGCCAGGCCGGACAGGGGAATTCACCCCTCCACTTT
>many|TRBJ2-3|TRBD2|TRBV5-1
CASSLTGLADTQYF
TGCGCCAGCAGCTTGACGGGACTAGCAGATACGCAGTATTTT
>.|TRBJ2-2|.|TRBV20-1
CSVLPPRNTGELFF
TGCAGTGTTTTACCTCCGCGGAACACCGGGGAGCTGTTTTTT
>few|TRBJ1-2|.|TRBV18
CASSPWRKGPERIDGYTF
TGTGCCAGCTCACCATGGAGGAAGGGCCCGGAGCGGATAGATGGCTACACCTTC
>.|TRBJ1-3|.|TRBV5-4
CASSTGNTIYF
TGTGCCAGCAGCACAGGAAACACCATATATTTT
>.|TRBJ2-2|.|TRBV7-2
CASSLVVWSSGELFF
TGTGCCAGCAGCTTGGTCGTCTGGAGCTCCGGGGAGCTGTTTTTT
>.|TRBJ1-3|.|TRBV15
CATSRDLGVGNTIYF
TGTGCCACCAGCAGAGATTTAGGGGTTGGAAACACCATATATTTT
>few|TRBJ2-3|.|TRBV5-1
CASSLDSVTDTQYF
TGCGCCAGCAGCTTAGACAGCGTCACAGATACGCAGTATTTT
>few|TRBJ1-2|TRBD1|TRBV7-9
CASIRTGRGYGYTF
TGTGCCAGCATCCGGACAGGGCGGGGCTATGGCTACACCTTC
>few|TRBJ2-3|TRBD1|TRBV7-2
CASSPLRGDTQYF
TGTGCCAGCAGCCCCCTCAGGGGGGATACGCAGTATTTT
>many|TRBJ1-5|.|TRBV9
CASSPTGQGNQPQHF
TGTGCCAGCAGCCCGACAGGTCAAGGCAATCAGCCCCAGCATTTT
>few|TRBJ1-5|.|TRBV6-5
CASSWGVNSNQPQHF
TGTGCCAGCAGTTGGGGAGTGAATAGCAATCAGCCCCAGCATTTT
>few|TRBJ2-7|.|TRBV5-1
CASSKHQDAYEQYF
TGCGCCAGCAGTAAACATCAGGACGCATACGAGCAGTACTTC
>.|TRBJ2-2|TRBD1|TRBV4-1
CASSLQPGTATGELFF
TGCGCCAGCAGCCTACAACCGGGGACAGCAACCGGGGAGCTGTTTTTT
>.|TRBJ2-1|TRBD2|TRBV24-1
CATSDLPGLAGGRQSSYNEQFF
TGTGCCACCAGTGATTTGCCGGGACTAGCGGGGGGAAGACAGTCGAGCTACAATGAGCAGTTCTTC
>many|TRBJ1-1|.|TRBV5-1
CASSFNRAGASTEAFF
TGCGCCAGCAGCTTCAACCGGGCGGGGGCAAGCACTGAAGCTTTCTTT
>.|TRBJ2-1|TRBD2|TRBV27
CASSLFSSGGKGFF
TGTGCCAGCAGCCTCTTCTCTAGCGGGGGTAAGGGGTTCTTC
>many|TRBJ2-1|.|TRBV18
CASSPPQEADEQFF
TGTGCCAGCTCACCACCCCAGGAGGCAGACGAGCAGTTCTTC
>.|TRBJ2-5|.|TRBV6-6
CASSPSVTQYF
TGTGCCAGCAGCCCTAGCGTGACCCAGTACTTC